Following are 16 T cell receptor beta chains from one sample sequenced in a study of cytomegalovirus exposure and HLA in healthy donors. 60 Vbeta and 13 Jbeta primers were used in PCR. Assay: immunoSEQ multiplex PCR; the TCRdb copy retains only in-frame clones and omits some. In the table there are about 270,000 clones, 65% to 85% of which are singletons. The sample was PBMCs. The receptors were gathered from a female donor in good health and CMV-seronegative.

This rearrangement joins TRBV10-1 to TRBJ1-6; tentative D call: TRBD1 (6 bases). V dropped 6 bases and J dropped 3 bases, with 9 bases sitting between them. Germline V CDR1 and CDR2: WNHNN, SYGVQD (reference sequence). The CDR3 contains 14 residues. CDR3 coding DNA: TGCGCCAGCAGGGACAGAAACTATAATTCACCCCTCCACTTT. Translation gives CASRDRNYNSPLHF.

This clone has more than one count but fewer than ten. The CDR3 here is CASTTRGVGYELKTQYF. The CDR3 DNA follows: TGTGCCAGCACCACCCGGGGGGTCGGCTACGAGTTGAAGACCCAGTACTTC. This chain connects TRBV7-2 to TRBJ2-5, with 7 bases matching TRBD2. The V gene's germline CDR1 is SGHTA and CDR2 FQGNSA. The V segment lost 7 bases and the J segment 6 bases; nucleotides outside the gene matches: 20. The CDR3 consists of 17 residues.

V is TRBV19 and J is TRBJ2-3; the match to TRBD1 covers 9 bases. From germline, CDR1 is LNHDA and CDR2 SQIVND (reference sequence). V trimming: 7 bases; J trimming: 5 bases; junction bases outside the gene matches: 10. This CDR3 has 15 residues. The CDR3 sequence is CASTKTGQGRDTQYF. As DNA, the CDR3 is TGTGCCAGTACCAAAACGGGACAGGGTCGAGATACGCAGTATTTT.

This clone was counted between two and nine times. The CDR3 here is CASSETSGVSLDTQYF. Here the CDR3 DNA reads TGCGCCAGCAGCGAGACTAGCGGGGTCTCATTGGATACGCAGTATTTT. This rearrangement joins TRBV4-1 to TRBJ2-3; the match to TRBD2 covers 11 bases. Trimming removed 5 bases from V and 6 bases from J; junction bases left unmatched: 10. Germline V lookup: CDR1 MGHRA, CDR2 YSYEKL. The CDR3 totals 16 residues.

CDR3 bases: TGCGCCAGCAGCCCGAGACAGGGTTCCACCGGGGAGCTGTTTTTT. Amino acids: CASSPRQGSTGELFF. The chain carries TRBV5-1 and TRBJ2-2, with 7 bases identical to TRBD1. Germline values: CDR1 SGHRS, CDR2 YFSETQ. The ends lost 4 bases at V and 4 bases at J; junction bases unmatched: 7. This CDR3 contains 15 residues.

This clone has just one count. CDR3: CASSQGGLASEQYF. Here the CDR3 DNA reads TGCGCCAGCAGCCAAGGCGGATTAGCGTCCGAGCAGTACTTC. This chain connects TRBV4-1 to TRBJ2-7; the D gene is possibly TRBD2 (5 bases). Looked up from germline, CDR1 is MGHRA and CDR2 is YSYEKL. V lost 1 base to trimming and J lost 6 bases, with 13 bases between them. This CDR3 spans 14 amino acids.

DNA of the CDR3: TGTGCCAGTAGTATACAGGGGCCGTCGATCGGGGAGCTGTTTTTT. Translation: CASSIQGPSIGELFF. The V call is TRBV19, the J call TRBJ2-2; perhaps TRBD1 as D (6 bases). V was shortened by 2 bases and J by 7 bases, with 14 bases between the two germline ends. In germline, CDR1 is LNHDA, CDR2 SQIVND (reference sequence). The CDR3 has 15 amino acids. The full variable domain, completed using reference TRBV19 and TRBJ2-2, is DGGITQSPKYLFRKEGQNVTLSCEQNLNHDAMYWYRQDPGQGLRLIYYSQIVNDFQKGDIAEGYSVSREKKESFPLTVTSAQKNPTAFYLCASSIQGPSIGELFFGEGSRLTVL.

The chain has TRBV30 and TRBJ1-2; D gene uncertain. The ends were cut back, 3 bases at V and 3 bases at J, with 11 bases in the middle. The V gene's germline CDR1 is GTSNPN and CDR2 SVGIG (reference sequence). The CDR3 is made up of 13 amino acids. The CDR3 nucleotides read TGTGCCTGGAGCCCCGTCGGGGACTATGGCTACACCTTC. This codes for CAWSPVGDYGYTF.

The chain combines TRBV6-1 with TRBJ2-7; 8 bases align to TRBD2. V lost 2 bases to trimming and J lost 3 bases; unmatched junction nucleotides: 0. Per the germline V gene, CDR1 is MNHNS and CDR2 is SASEGT. The CDR3 contains 13 residues. The CDR3 DNA reads TGTGCCAGCAGTGAACTAGCGGGCTACGAGCAGTACTTC. It codes for CASSELAGYEQYF.

A remark on this clone: A read error may account for a junction end that differs from germline. The chain has TRBV7-9 and TRBJ2-2; 11 nucleotides match TRBD2. The germline gives CDR1 SEHNR, CDR2 FQNEAQ (reference sequence). The CDR3 is 16 residues long. CDR3 sequence (DNA): TGTTCCAGCAGCTTACCCGGGACTAGCGGCACCGGGGAGCTGTTTTTT. It is translated as CSSSLPGTSGTGELFF.

The V gene is TRBV5-4, the J gene TRBJ2-3; maybe TRBD2 (5 bases). CDR3 size: 14 residues. CDR1 is SGHNT, CDR2 YYREEE, per germline (reference sequence). V was trimmed by 6 bases and J by 1 base, leaving 12 bases between them. This CDR3 is CASTEDWGTDTQYF. The DNA for the CDR3 is TGTGCCAGCACCGAGGACTGGGGCACAGATACGCAGTATTTT.

The V and J genes are TRBV18 and TRBJ1-1, with a weak D call TRBD1 (6 bases). Germline-derived CDR1 and CDR2 are KGHSH and LQKENI. Trimming shortened V by 5 bases and J by 1 base, and 14 bases separated the two germline ends. The CDR3 has 15 amino acids. The CDR3 coding sequence is TGTGCCAGCTCAGAGGGAGCGGGACAGAACACTGAAGCTTTCTTT. It specifies CASSEGAGQNTEAFF.

The chain combines TRBV6-5 with TRBJ2-1; D not resolved. Per the germline V gene, CDR1 is MNHEY and CDR2 is SVGAGI. V was cut by 0 bases and J by 9 bases, with 12 bases left in between. This CDR3 contains 14 residues. The CDR3 DNA reads TGTGCCAGCAGTTACTCGGGCAGTAATCCTGAGCAGTTCTTC. Residues: CASSYSGSNPEQFF.

This rearrangement joins TRBV11-2 to TRBJ1-5, with D possibly matching TRBD1 (6 bases). V lost 4 bases to trimming and J lost 6 bases, with 13 bases between them. This CDR3 is built from 14 residues. The germline V gene has CDR1 SGHAT and CDR2 FQNNGV. As DNA, the CDR3 is TGTGCCAGCAGCTCGCGGACACAGGGTCAGCCCCAGCATTTT. Its translation is CASSSRTQGQPQHF.

V is TRBV7-9 and J is TRBJ1-1; D might be TRBD1 (6 bases). This CDR3 spans 15 amino acids. The V end lost 6 bases, the J end lost 0 bases, and 14 bases lay between the germline ends. CDR1 and CDR2 from the germline V gene are SEHNR and FQNEAQ (reference sequence). CDR3 DNA: TGTGCCAGCAGACCAGACAGGACAATGAACACTGAAGCTTTCTTT. It is translated as CASRPDRTMNTEAFF.

The rearrangement uses TRBV29-1 and TRBJ2-5; 8 bases agree with TRBD1. The J segment lost 5 bases and the V segment lost 4 bases, leaving 9 bases of the junction unmatched. Germline V gives CDR1 SQVTM, CDR2 ANQGSEA. CDR3 length: 14 amino acids. This CDR3 reads CSVVRQGLAETQYF. DNA of the CDR3: TGCAGCGTTGTGCGACAGGGGCTTGCCGAGACCCAGTACTTC.